The entry below gives a single TCR beta chain sequence along with its context. The target antigen is unknown. This sample was taken from a study of cytotoxic CD8 clonotypes in ibrutinib-treated CLL. Study information: Response sampling came at median roughly 11 months of treatment, ranging about 6 to 36 months. Per sample, productive templates averaged nearly 260,000 and productive rearrangements averaged roughly 91,000.

Profiling relied on immunoSEQ multiplex PCR, and the TCRdb table lists in-frame clones only, not all of them. This sample yields some 140,000 clones, of which around four fifths are seen a single time; 2.5% to 3.5% belongs to the top ten. Germline V gives CDR1 LNHDA, CDR2 SQIVND (reference sequence). The CDR3 length is 16 residues. V lost 5 bases to trimming and J lost 0 bases; unmatched junction nucleotides: 5. Study-wide findings and caveats: Private clonotypes, not public ones, expanded at ibrutinib response.

The sample here was PBMCs, taken after 24 months of ibrutinib treatment. The chain combines TRBV19 with TRBJ2-7; 12 bases map to TRBD1. The clonotype originates from a human donor with chronic lymphocytic leukemia. The CDR3 DNA sequence: TGTGCCAGTAGTCGCCAGGGACAGGGGGCCTCCTACGAGCAGTACTTC. Amino acids: CASSRQGQGASYEQYF.